One sample yielded the 7 T cell receptor beta chains listed below, sequenced in a study of T cells in Graves' hyperthyroidism and ophthalmopathy. The investigators amplified TCR beta CDR3 regions from RNA transcripts. Carried out on the TCR CDR3, a first-round RT-PCR used the HTBI primer set. From the multiplex PCR reads, TCRdb called clonotypes with MiXCR, one entry per CDR3 protein. Of roughly 400,000 distinct CDR3 sequences listed, about an eighth were seen once; the top ten hold around 28%. The sequenced sample was blood. The receptors were sampled from a middle-aged man with Graves' ophthalmopathy.

This clonotype was seen ten or more times. The rearrangement links TRBV6-1 to TRBJ1-3; D gene ambiguous. Germline V lookup: CDR1 MNHNS, CDR2 SASEGT. The CDR3 runs 14 residues. The V and J ends lost 0 bases and 4 bases respectively, with 7 bases between them. DNA for the CDR3: TGTGCCAGCAGTGAAGCGCTTCAGGGAAACACCATATATTTT. Translated, it gives CASSEALQGNTIYF.

Remarks on this clonotype: It may be a read error: a sequence one base away is much more abundant. The CDR3 nucleotides are TGTGCCGGCAGCCAAGCGGTTGGGACAGGGGGAGTCGGTCAGCCCCAGCATTTT. Translating it yields CAGSQAVGTGGVGQPQHF. This chain uses TRBV3-1 with TRBJ1-5, with 11 bases that match TRBD1. The CDR3 has 18 amino acids. Germline assignment: CDR1 LGHDT and CDR2 YNNKEL (reference sequence).

In this sample, this clonotype turned up many times. The V and J genes are TRBV2 and TRBJ2-1; D possibly corresponds to TRBD2 (5 bases). Germline V gene lookup returns CDR1 SNHLY and CDR2 FYNNEI. The CDR3 runs 14 residues. With 1 base removed from V and 8 bases from J, the gap between germline ends came to 12 bases. In nucleotides, the CDR3 is TGTGCCAGCAGTGAAGGCGCGGGCGTCTATGAGCAGTTCTTC. This translates into CASSEGAGVYEQFF.

The chain recombines TRBV5-1 with TRBJ2-3, with D possibly TRBD1 on 5 matching bases. The tail of the sequence fits TRBJ1-5 better, so the J call may be wrong. Per germline, CDR1 SGHRS and CDR2 YFSETQ. The CDR3 loop spans 13 amino acids. CDR3 coding DNA: TGCGCCAGCAGCCGGGACTTGACAGATACGCAGCATTTT. Its protein is CASSRDLTDTQHF.

In its sample, this clonotype was seen once. The rearrangement links TRBV20-1 to TRBJ1-6; TRBD1 is a possible D gene (5 bases). Germline-derived CDR1 and CDR2 are DFQATT and SNEGSKA (reference sequence). The CDR3 length is 14 residues. V gave up 5 bases and J gave up 6 bases, with 14 bases separating them. This CDR3 is CSAYQLQANSPLHF. CDR3 DNA sequence: TGCAGTGCTTATCAGTTACAGGCTAATTCACCCCTCCACTTT.

As concerns this clonotype: A much larger clone is a single base away; this may be a read error. This CDR3 fails to terminate in the conserved phenylalanine or tryptophan, so it likely reflects a read error. V gene TRBV18 combines with J gene TRBJ1-2, with 7 bases lining up with TRBD1. Germline CDR1 KGHSH, CDR2 LQKENI. V gave up 3 bases and J gave up 1 base; unmatched junction bases: 5. The length of the CDR3 is 15 residues. In nucleotides, the CDR3 is TGTGCCAGCTCACCGCGGGACAGCTATAACTATGGCTACACCCTC. Protein sequence: CASSPRDSYNYGYTL.

Here the CDR3 reads CASSEAQGGNYGYTF. For the CDR3, the DNA is TGTGCCAGCAGTGAAGCACAGGGCGGTAACTATGGCTACACCTTC. The rearrangement links TRBV2 to TRBJ1-2, with a possible D match to TRBD1 (6 bases). Trimming took off 0 bases at V and 1 base at J, with 9 bases between the two ends. The length of the CDR3 is 15 residues. Germline lookup yields CDR1 SNHLY and CDR2 FYNNEI.